This T cell receptor beta chain was profiled in a study of blood T cell repertoires in COVID-19. In germline, CDR1 is MGHDK, CDR2 SYGVNS. J was trimmed by 2 bases and V by 9 bases; bases with no gene match: 9. The CDR3 has 16 residues. The protocol was immunoSEQ multiplex PCR, while the TCRdb copy is restricted to in-frame clones and leaves out a portion. Among approximately 120,000 clones listed, more than 80% were seen once. Sequencing was carried out using peripheral blood. This TCR derives from an elderly woman with COVID-19, enrolled during active disease. This chain links TRBV25-1 with TRBJ2-1; 11 bases match TRBD2. CDR3 amino acids: CASSRTSGSPYNEQFF. CDR3 in DNA: TGTGCCAGTTCTAGGACTAGCGGGTCCCCCTACAATGAGCAGTTCTTC. Full variable domain (outside the CDR3, taken from reference TRBV25-1 and TRBJ2-1): EADIYQTPRYLVIGTGKKITLECSQTMGHDKMYWYQQDPGMELHLIHYSYGVNSTEKGDLSSESTVSRIRTEHFPLTLESARPSHTSQYLCASSRTSGSPYNEQFFGPGTRLTVL.